This T cell receptor (beta chain) comes out of a study of blood T cell repertoires in COVID-19. Study details: Whether acute or convalescent, the COVID-19 samples came from the United States, Italy and Spain.

Participants were placed into cohorts based on the clinical history they reported. Trimming cost V 2 bases and J 1 base, with 10 bases left between them. The CDR3 runs 15 residues. Germline V gene lookup returns CDR1 SGHTS and CDR2 YDEGEE. Original data processing: Researchers report that nucleated cell counts were estimated from reference gene primer amplification. The protocol was immunoSEQ multiplex PCR, while the TCRdb copy is restricted to in-frame clones and leaves out a portion. The D gene and trimming were derived from the DNA, and the V and J assignments and clone size from that table. The sample includes around 200,000 clones, roughly four fifths of them seen just once.

V is TRBV5-8 and J is TRBJ2-1; the D gene is possibly TRBD2 (7 bases). This clonotype was obtained from a man in his forties who had recovered from COVID-19. Sequencing input: PBMCs or T cells enriched from blood (not recorded which). The CDR3 coding sequence is TGTGCCAGCAGCTTAAGGGGGGGGTCCTACAATGAGCAGTTCTTC. It codes for CASSLRGGSYNEQFF.